Included here is one TCR beta chain sequence, with context. This sample is drawn from a study of T cell changes during pregnancy in multiple sclerosis. Generated by immunoSEQ multiplex PCR, the TCRdb table keeps only in-frame clones and is missing some. The top ten clones hold just under 2% of a sample with tens of thousands of clones, 85% to 95% of them seen once. The CDR3 is made up of 17 amino acids. CDR1 is SGHDT, CDR2 YYEEEE, per germline. V lost 2 bases to trimming and J lost 4 bases; unmatched junction nucleotides: 11. The rearrangement uses TRBV5-6 and TRBJ2-7; TRBD2 agrees at 11 bases. The TCR was taken from a female donor in good health, enrolled as a control in a pregnancy study. Specimen: peripheral blood, collected in the third trimester of pregnancy. The CDR3 is CASSFPYATSGEYEQYF. The CDR3 nucleotides are TGTGCCAGCAGCTTTCCCTACGCGACTAGCGGGGAATACGAGCAGTACTTC.